One sample yielded the 32 T cell receptor beta chains listed below, sequenced in a study of breast tumors, draining lymph nodes, adjacent tissues. TCRdb passed the multiplex PCR reads through MiXCR, listing each CDR3 protein once. The sample includes more than 250,000 distinct CDR3 sequences, 30% seen only once; the top ten take more than 1%. Samples came from axillary lymph nodes draining the breast cancer. The sequencing sample was made of axillary lymph node tissue. The receptors originated from a female donor with breast cancer. Some clones in this sample may be carry-over from other donors' samples.

At least ten counts were recorded for this clonotype. The gene calls are TRBV5-1 and TRBJ2-1; 11 nucleotides match TRBD2. This CDR3 is 15 amino acids long. V dropped 2 bases and J dropped 5; count of bases not matched to a gene: 3. Germline CDR1 reads SGHRS; CDR2 reads YFSETQ. For the CDR3, the DNA is TGCGCCAGCAGCTTCGAGGGACTAGCGGACAATGAGCAGTTCTTC. Translating it yields CASSFEGLADNEQFF.

This clonotype was seen many times. The gene calls are TRBV20-1 and TRBJ2-7, with 8 bases aligning to TRBD2. CDR3 length: 15 amino acids. Germline V lookup: CDR1 DFQATT, CDR2 SNEGSKA (reference sequence). Unmatched junction bases numbered 8, after V lost 2 bases and J lost 2 bases. The CDR3 DNA reads TGCAGTGCTAGAATCCGGGGGACTAGGGCCTACGAGCAGTACTTC. Translation gives CSARIRGTRAYEQYF.

This clonotype was detected ten times or more. The chain links TRBV7-2 to TRBJ2-7, with D possibly called TRBD1 or TRBD2 (5 bases each). Germline-derived CDR1 and CDR2 are SGHTA and FQGNSA. The CDR3 runs to 14 residues. The ends were cut back, 3 bases at V and 5 bases at J, with 14 bases in the middle. Here the CDR3 reads CASSFQARDHEQYF. DNA for the CDR3: TGTGCCAGCAGCTTCCAGGCCAGGGACCACGAGCAGTACTTC.

Turning to this clonotype: A read error may explain this, as a much larger clone is one base away. The chain links TRBV3-1 to TRBJ2-7; D is perhaps TRBD2 (5 bases). The CDR3 runs to 13 residues. In germline, CDR1 is LGHDT, CDR2 YNNKEL (reference sequence). As DNA, the CDR3 is TGTGCCGGCAGCCACAGCGGATCCTACGAGCAGTACTTC. It codes for CAGSHSGSYEQYF.

This chain uses TRBV29-1 with TRBJ2-1; TRBD2 matches at 10 bases. With V trimmed by 8 bases and J by 2 bases, 9 bases remained unmatched. Germline-derived CDR1 and CDR2 are SQVTM and ANQGSEA. The CDR3 totals 15 residues. CDR3 nucleotide sequence: TGCAGCTCACCACGGACTAGCGGTACCTACAATGAGCAGTTCTTC. This translates into CSSPRTSGTYNEQFF.

With regard to this clonotype: The junction shows a germline mismatch at one end, possibly a read error. This chain connects TRBV3-1 to TRBJ2-7; TRBD2 matches at 10 bases. Germline V lookup: CDR1 LGHDT, CDR2 YNNKEL (reference sequence). The CDR3 sequence is 15 residues long. The DNA of the CDR3 is TGTGCCAGCAAAGAAGCGGGAGGGCCGGGTCACGAGCAGCACTTC. Translated: CASKEAGGPGHEQHF.

This clonotype appeared many times. The chain is built from TRBV20-1 and TRBJ2-7, with a tentative D call TRBD2 (6 bases). Germline V gene data show CDR1 as DFQATT and CDR2 as SNEGSKA (reference sequence). Trimming removed 3 bases from V and 7 bases from J, with 13 bases in between. The CDR3 covers 12 residues. The chain's CDR3 is CSASSGEKEQYF. CDR3 DNA: TGCAGTGCTAGTTCGGGGGAGAAGGAGCAGTACTTC.

V usage is TRBV12-3 or TRBV12-4 and J usage is TRBJ1-6; the D is unclear. Trimming removed 3 bases from V and 6 bases from J, with 9 bases in between. This CDR3 is built from 14 residues. The CDR3 nucleotides read TGTGCCAGCAGTTTGGGCGGGCGTAATTCACCCCTCCACTTT. Translating gives CASSLGGRNSPLHF.

Concerning this clonotype: This may stem from a read error, because a much larger clone lies one nucleotide away. The rearrangement links TRBV5-4 to TRBJ2-2; a possible D gene is TRBD2 (6 bases). V was pared by 2 bases and J by 7 bases, with 21 bases between. CDR1 is SGHNT, CDR2 YYREEE, per germline (reference sequence). The CDR3 loop spans 17 amino acids. CDR3 sequence reads: CASSFLRPRGTGGELFF. In DNA form, the CDR3 reads TGTGCCAGCAGCTTCCTGCGCCCGCGGGGTACGGGCGGGGAGCTGTTTTTT.

This clonotype came up many times. The CDR3 region has the DNA TGTGCCAGCAGCCCGTTACTAGCGGGAGGGGACGAGCAGTACTTC. As protein: CASSPLLAGGDEQYF. The chain couples TRBV7-2 to TRBJ2-7; 13 bases map to TRBD2. The V segment lost 5 bases and the J segment 5 bases; nucleotides outside the gene matches: 6. The CDR3 runs 15 residues. In germline, CDR1 is SGHTA, CDR2 FQGNSA.

About this clonotype itself: An end of the junction does not agree with germline; a read error may underlie this. The chain links TRBV10-1 to TRBJ2-1, with TRBD2 matching over 11 bases. CDR1 WNHNN and CDR2 SYGVQD come from the germline V gene (reference sequence). The CDR3 has 13 amino acids. CDR3 in amino acids: CARGGVTSGEGFF. DNA for the CDR3: TGTGCCAGAGGGGGGGTGACTAGCGGGGAAGGGTTCTTC.

This clonotype has ten or more counts. The chain employs TRBV5-5 and TRBJ1-4; D is undetermined. Looked up from germline, CDR1 is SGHKS and CDR2 is YYEKEE (reference sequence). V was clipped by 5 bases and J by 7 bases, with 18 bases between them. This CDR3 has 15 residues. CDR3 loop: CASRPIEGRSEKLFF. The CDR3 region has the DNA TGTGCCAGCAGGCCAATCGAGGGTAGGAGTGAAAAACTGTTTTTT.

Points on this clonotype: Germline is not matched at one junction end, which may reflect a read error. The chain combines TRBV7-8 with TRBJ1-4; D may be TRBD1 (5 bases). There are 15 residues in the CDR3. Germline lookup yields CDR1 SGHVS and CDR2 FQNEAQ. CDR3 DNA: TGTGCCTGCAGCTCCTCAGGGACAACTAATGAAAAACTGTTTTTT. Translated: CACSSSGTTNEKLFF.

Notes on this clonotype: A much more abundant neighbour one base away suggests this may be a read error. This chain joins TRBV6-5 and TRBJ2-7; TRBD2 agrees at 7 bases. Germline V CDR1 and CDR2: MNHEY, SVGAGI. The CDR3 covers 14 residues. The CDR3 is CASMREGATYERYF. In DNA form, the CDR3 reads TGTGCCAGCATGAGGGAGGGCGCGACCTACGAGCGGTACTTC.

This clonotype came up a few times. The rearrangement joins TRBV27 to TRBJ1-2; D is undetermined. The V and J ends lost 6 bases and 4 bases respectively, with 12 bases between them. Germline values: CDR1 MNHEY, CDR2 SMNVEV (reference sequence). The CDR3 totals 13 residues. The CDR3 spells CASSDSDGYGYTF. The CDR3 DNA reads TGTGCCAGCAGCGACTCGGACGGCTATGGCTACACCTTC.

This clonotype was recorded many times. V is TRBV7-9 and J is TRBJ2-1; the match to TRBD1 covers 8 bases. The CDR3 spans 16 residues. Germline V gene lookup returns CDR1 SEHNR and CDR2 FQNEAQ (reference sequence). V trimming: 10 bases; J trimming: 7 bases; junction bases outside the gene matches: 18. As DNA, the CDR3 is TGTGCCACGGACAGGGTGCCGTTTTCGGTTAAGAATGAGCAGTTCTTC. This encodes CATDRVPFSVKNEQFF.

This clonotype was picked up a small number of times. The chain carries TRBV15 and TRBJ2-1, with 14 bases aligning to TRBD2. After removal of 3 bases from V and 8 bases from J, the junction contained 3 bases not matched to a gene. Looked up from germline, CDR1 is LNHNV and CDR2 is YYDKDF (reference sequence). The CDR3 covers 15 residues. This chain's CDR3 is CATSSGTSGSDEQFF. CDR3 DNA: TGTGCCACCAGCAGTGGGACTAGCGGGAGCGATGAGCAGTTCTTC.

This clonotype was detected many times. The gene calls are TRBV12-3 or TRBV12-4 and TRBJ1-4, with no clear D. Trimming shortened V by 3 bases and J by 6 bases, and 11 bases separated the two germline ends. The CDR3 consists of 14 residues. The CDR3 nucleotides are TGTGCCAGCAGTTTGGGCCTGAATTATGAAAAACTGTTTTTT. Translated, it gives CASSLGLNYEKLFF.

This clonotype was seen many times. At one end the junction does not follow the germline gene, possibly because of a read error. The chain has TRBV7-7 and TRBJ2-2; no reliable D call. CDR3 length: 12 amino acids. Per the germline V gene, CDR1 is SSHAT and CDR2 is FNYEAQ (reference sequence). The CDR3 DNA reads as TGTGCTAGCAGCTTAATCTCCGGGGAGCTGTTTTTT. It translates to CASSLISGELFF.

This clonotype was detected a few times. The chain carries TRBV6-2 or TRBV6-3 and TRBJ2-3, with 15 positions matching TRBD2. This CDR3 has 17 residues. V dropped 6 bases and J dropped 3; count of bases not matched to a gene: 7. The V gene's germline CDR1 is MNHEY and CDR2 SVGEGT. The CDR3 here is CASSRPGLAGGTDTQYF. The DNA of the CDR3 is TGTGCCAGCAGCCGCCCGGGACTAGCGGGAGGAACAGATACGCAGTATTTT.

This clonotype has just a few counts. Given a much more abundant clone one base away, this may be a read error. This rearrangement joins TRBV20-1 to TRBJ2-7, with 9 positions matching TRBD2. Germline CDR1 reads DFQATT; CDR2 reads SNEGSKA (reference sequence). The CDR3 runs to 14 residues. V lost 3 bases, J lost 7 bases, and 10 bases stayed unmatched. The CDR3 DNA sequence: TGCAGTGCTAGGAACGTAGCGGGAGACGCAGAGCAGTACTTC. This encodes CSARNVAGDAEQYF.

CDR3 in amino acids: CAGGTSGSPDTQYF. DNA of the CDR3: TGTGCCGGCGGGACTAGCGGGAGTCCAGATACGCAGTATTTT. The chain carries TRBV2 and TRBJ2-3; TRBD2 aligns across 14 bases. Per germline, CDR1 SNHLY and CDR2 FYNNEI. The V and J ends lost 11 bases and 4 bases, in that order; junction bases with no gene match: 5. This CDR3 is 14 amino acids long.

This clonotype has a count of ten or more. The chain is built from TRBV9 and TRBJ2-7, with D unclear. V was pared by 0 bases and J by 2 bases, with 9 bases between. The CDR3 is made up of 14 amino acids. Germline CDR1 is SGDLS and CDR2 is YYNGEE. The CDR3 region is CASSVGVWTYEQYF. The CDR3 DNA reads as TGTGCCAGCAGCGTAGGAGTCTGGACCTACGAGCAGTACTTC. Full variable domain (outside the CDR3, taken from reference TRBV9 and TRBJ2-7): DSGVTQTPKHLITATGQRVTLRCSPRSGDLSVYWYQQSLDQGLQFLIQYYNGEERAKGNILERFSAQQFPDLHSELNLSSLELGDSALYFCASSVGVWTYEQYFGPGTRLTVT.

Many counts were recorded for this clonotype. This chain joins TRBV5-1 and TRBJ2-3, with TRBD1 matching over 8 bases. CDR3 length: 15 amino acids. CDR1 and CDR2 from the germline V gene are SGHRS and YFSETQ. Unmatched junction bases numbered 8, after V lost 6 bases and J lost 2 bases. This chain's CDR3 is CASTPGGMATDTQYF. The CDR3 bases are TGCGCCAGCACCCCAGGGGGCATGGCCACAGATACGCAGTATTTT.

Comments on this clonotype: A much larger clone sits a single nucleotide away, making a read error possible. As the CDR3 is not closed by the conserved phenylalanine or tryptophan, this likely results from a read error. V gene TRBV20-1 combines with J gene TRBJ2-1, with TRBD2 identical over 10 bases. This CDR3 contains 15 residues. Trimming removed 2 bases from V and 5 bases from J; junction bases left unmatched: 6. The germline gives CDR1 DFQATT, CDR2 SNEGSKA (reference sequence). This CDR3 reads CSARPGTSAHNEQFS. The CDR3, as DNA: TGCAGTGCTAGACCTGGGACTAGCGCCCACAATGAGCAGTTCTCC.

This clonotype was recorded a few times. Being one base from a much bigger clone, this may be a read error. The gene calls are TRBV20-1 and TRBJ2-3; D not certain. There are 11 residues in the CDR3. The germline CDR1 and CDR2 sequences are DFQATT and SNEGSKA (reference sequence). CDR3 sequence: CGANLPDTQYF. CDR3 in DNA: TGCGGTGCTAACCTCCCAGATACGCAGTATTTT.

The V call is TRBV7-2, the J call TRBJ2-3, with D possibly being TRBD2 (6 bases). The V gene's germline CDR1 is SGHTA and CDR2 FQGNSA. The CDR3 runs 16 residues. Between the trimmed V and J ends, which lost 4 bases and 5 bases, there was a span of 19 bases. This CDR3 reads CASSSGSRESRDTQYF. As DNA, the CDR3 is TGTGCCAGCAGCTCCGGGTCCCGGGAGTCGAGAGATACGCAGTATTTT.

V gene TRBV18 combines with J gene TRBJ2-7; D is uncertain. Per the germline V gene, CDR1 is KGHSH and CDR2 is LQKENI. This CDR3 is 13 amino acids long. The V end was cut by 4 bases, the J end by 0 bases, with 7 bases between. This CDR3 reads CASSQESSYEQYF. DNA of the CDR3: TGTGCCAGCTCACAGGAGAGCTCCTACGAGCAGTACTTC.

This clonotype was observed at least ten times. The V and J genes are TRBV3-1 and TRBJ2-5; D is unresolved. CDR1 is LGHDT, CDR2 YNNKEL, per germline (reference sequence). V shed 1 base and J shed 5 bases, with 8 bases lying between them. The CDR3 loop spans 13 amino acids. The CDR3 DNA is TGTGCCAGCAGCCAAGCCATTATTGAGACCCAGTACTTC. Residues: CASSQAIIETQYF.

In its sample, this clonotype was seen many times. V and J are TRBV11-3 and TRBJ2-3; D gene ambiguous. The V end was cut by 1 base, the J end by 0 bases, with 8 bases between. CDR1 and CDR2 (germline): SGHNT, YENEEA. The CDR3 sequence is 15 residues long. The CDR3 reads CASSLAAESTDTQYF. As DNA, the CDR3 is TGTGCCAGCAGCTTAGCGGCGGAGAGCACAGATACGCAGTATTTT.

This clonotype was counted only a few times. The CDR3 DNA sequence: TGTGCCAGTCAGGAGACTTTCGGTGAGCAGTTCTTC. Residues: CASQETFGEQFF. The chain uses TRBV6-5 and TRBJ2-1, with D unresolved. With 9 bases removed from V and 9 bases from J, the gap between germline ends came to 15 bases. Germline values: CDR1 MNHEY, CDR2 SVGAGI. The CDR3 extends over 12 amino acids.

This clonotype was counted many times. The chain carries TRBV11-2 and TRBJ2-1, with 12 bases matching TRBD2. Trimming took 2 bases from V and 4 from J; bases not matched to a gene: 3. Germline V gene lookup returns CDR1 SGHAT and CDR2 FQNNGV. This CDR3 is 16 amino acids long. In nucleotides, the CDR3 is TGTGCCAGCAGCTTACCACTAGCGGGAGGTTACAATGAGCAGTTCTTC. Translating gives CASSLPLAGGYNEQFF.